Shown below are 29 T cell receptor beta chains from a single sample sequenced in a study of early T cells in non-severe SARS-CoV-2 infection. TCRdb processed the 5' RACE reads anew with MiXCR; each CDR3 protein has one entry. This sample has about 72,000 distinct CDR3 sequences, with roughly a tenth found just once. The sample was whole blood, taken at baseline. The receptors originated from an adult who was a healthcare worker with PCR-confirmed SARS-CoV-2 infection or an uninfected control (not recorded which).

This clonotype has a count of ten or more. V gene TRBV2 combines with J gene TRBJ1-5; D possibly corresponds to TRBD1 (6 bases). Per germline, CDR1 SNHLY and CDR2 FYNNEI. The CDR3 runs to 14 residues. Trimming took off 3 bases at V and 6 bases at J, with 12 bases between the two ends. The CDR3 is CASSDVGGLQPQHF. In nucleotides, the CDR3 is TGTGCCAGCAGTGACGTGGGGGGCCTTCAGCCCCAGCATTTT.

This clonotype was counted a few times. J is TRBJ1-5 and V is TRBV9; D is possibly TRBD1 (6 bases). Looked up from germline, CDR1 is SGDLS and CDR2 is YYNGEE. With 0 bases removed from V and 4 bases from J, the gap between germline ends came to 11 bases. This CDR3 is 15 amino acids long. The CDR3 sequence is CASSVDGQTNQPQHF. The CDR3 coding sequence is TGTGCCAGCAGCGTAGATGGACAGACAAATCAGCCCCAGCATTTT.

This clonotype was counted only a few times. CDR3 loop: CASSPPPQGNQPQHF. In nucleotides, the CDR3 is TGTGCCAGCAGCCCTCCCCCCCAGGGCAATCAGCCCCAGCATTTT. The J gene is TRBJ1-5, the V gene TRBV6-2 or TRBV6-3; D is undetermined. Per germline, CDR1 MNHEY and CDR2 SVGEGT. V was pared by 6 bases and J by 2 bases, with 14 bases between. CDR3 length: 15 residues.

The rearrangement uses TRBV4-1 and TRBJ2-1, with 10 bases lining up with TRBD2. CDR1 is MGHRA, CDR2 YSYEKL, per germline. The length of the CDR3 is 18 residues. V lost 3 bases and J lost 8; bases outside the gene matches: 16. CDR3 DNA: TGCGCCAGCAGCCAGTTCTTCGGTGTTCTAGCGGGGGCTTATGAGCAGTTCTTC. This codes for CASSQFFGVLAGAYEQFF.

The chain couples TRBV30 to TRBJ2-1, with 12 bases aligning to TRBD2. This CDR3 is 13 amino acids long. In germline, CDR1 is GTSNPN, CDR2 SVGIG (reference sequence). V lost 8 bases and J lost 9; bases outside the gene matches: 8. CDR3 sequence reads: CAGSSGGATEQFF. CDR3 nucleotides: TGTGCCGGTTCTAGCGGGGGGGCCACTGAGCAGTTCTTC.

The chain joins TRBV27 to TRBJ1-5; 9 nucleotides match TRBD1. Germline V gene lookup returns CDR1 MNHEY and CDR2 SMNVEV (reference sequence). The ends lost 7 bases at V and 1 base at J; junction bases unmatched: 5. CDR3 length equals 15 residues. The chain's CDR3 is CASKQGQGSNQPQHF. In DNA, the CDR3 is TGTGCCAGCAAACAGGGACAGGGAAGCAATCAGCCCCAGCATTTT.

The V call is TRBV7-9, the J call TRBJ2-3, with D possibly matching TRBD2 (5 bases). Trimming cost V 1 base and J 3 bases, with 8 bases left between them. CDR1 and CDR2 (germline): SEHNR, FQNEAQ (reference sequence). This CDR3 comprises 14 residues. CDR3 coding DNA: TGTGCCAGCAGCTTAGAGGGAGTAACAGATACGCAGTATTTT. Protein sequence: CASSLEGVTDTQYF. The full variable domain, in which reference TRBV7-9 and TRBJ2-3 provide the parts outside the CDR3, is DTGVSQNPRHKITKRGQNVTFRCDPISEHNRLYWYRQTLGQGPEFLTYFQNEAQLEKSRLLSDRFSAERPKGSFSTLEIQRTEQGDSAMYLCASSLEGVTDTQYFGPGTRLTVL.

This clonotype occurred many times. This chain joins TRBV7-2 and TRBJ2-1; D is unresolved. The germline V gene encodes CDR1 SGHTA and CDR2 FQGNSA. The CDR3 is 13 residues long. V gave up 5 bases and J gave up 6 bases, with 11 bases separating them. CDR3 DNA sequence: TGTGCCAGCAGCCTTACTCTCGTCAATGAGCAGTTCTTC. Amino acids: CASSLTLVNEQFF.

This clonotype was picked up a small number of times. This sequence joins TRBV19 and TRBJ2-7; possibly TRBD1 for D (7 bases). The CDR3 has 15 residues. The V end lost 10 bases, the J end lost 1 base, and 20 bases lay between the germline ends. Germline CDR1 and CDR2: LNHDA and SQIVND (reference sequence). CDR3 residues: CATDSRDSGSYEQYF. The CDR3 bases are TGTGCCACAGACTCCCGGGACAGCGGGTCCTACGAGCAGTACTTC.

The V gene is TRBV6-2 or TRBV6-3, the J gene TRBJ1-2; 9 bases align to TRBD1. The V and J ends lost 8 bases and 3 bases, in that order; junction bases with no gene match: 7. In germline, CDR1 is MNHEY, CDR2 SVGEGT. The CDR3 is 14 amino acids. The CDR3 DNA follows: TGTGCCAGCGGAAAGGACAGGGGCGACTATGGCTACACCTTC. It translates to CASGKDRGDYGYTF.

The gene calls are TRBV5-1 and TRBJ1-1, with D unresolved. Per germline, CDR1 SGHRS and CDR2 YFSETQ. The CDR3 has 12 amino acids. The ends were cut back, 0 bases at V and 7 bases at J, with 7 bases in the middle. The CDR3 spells CASSLAAGEAFF. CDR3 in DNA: TGCGCCAGCAGCTTGGCAGCTGGTGAAGCTTTCTTT.

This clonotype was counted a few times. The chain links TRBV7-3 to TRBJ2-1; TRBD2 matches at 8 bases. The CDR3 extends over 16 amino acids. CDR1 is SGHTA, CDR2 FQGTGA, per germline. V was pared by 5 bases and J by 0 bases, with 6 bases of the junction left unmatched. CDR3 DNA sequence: TGTGCCAGCAGCCCCCAAGCGGGGGCCTCCTACAATGAGCAGTTCTTC. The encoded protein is CASSPQAGASYNEQFF.

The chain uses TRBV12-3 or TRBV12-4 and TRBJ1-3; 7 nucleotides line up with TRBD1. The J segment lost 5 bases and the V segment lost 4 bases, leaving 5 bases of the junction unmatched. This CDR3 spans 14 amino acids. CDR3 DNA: TGTGCCAGCAGTTCCCCGACAGGGAGAAACACCATATATTTT. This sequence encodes CASSSPTGRNTIYF.

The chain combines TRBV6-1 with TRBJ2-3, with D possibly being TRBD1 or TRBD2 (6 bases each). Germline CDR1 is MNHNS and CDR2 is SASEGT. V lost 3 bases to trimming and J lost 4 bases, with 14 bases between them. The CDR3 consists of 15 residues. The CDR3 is CASSDGGWSPDTQYF. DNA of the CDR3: TGTGCCAGCAGTGACGGGGGCTGGAGTCCAGATACGCAGTATTTT.

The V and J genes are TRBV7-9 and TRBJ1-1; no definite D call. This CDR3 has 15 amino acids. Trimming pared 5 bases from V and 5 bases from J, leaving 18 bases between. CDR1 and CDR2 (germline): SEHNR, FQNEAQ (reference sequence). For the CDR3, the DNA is TGTGCCAGCAGCACTAGTATCGGGTTGGGGACTGAAGCTTTCTTT. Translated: CASSTSIGLGTEAFF.

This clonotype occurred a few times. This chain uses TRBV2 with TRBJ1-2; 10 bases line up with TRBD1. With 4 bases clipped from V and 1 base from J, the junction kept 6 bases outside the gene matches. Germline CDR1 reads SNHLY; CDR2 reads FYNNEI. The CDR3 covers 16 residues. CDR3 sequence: CASSASRDRGNYGYTF. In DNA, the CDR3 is TGTGCCAGCAGTGCGTCCCGGGACAGGGGTAACTATGGCTACACCTTC.

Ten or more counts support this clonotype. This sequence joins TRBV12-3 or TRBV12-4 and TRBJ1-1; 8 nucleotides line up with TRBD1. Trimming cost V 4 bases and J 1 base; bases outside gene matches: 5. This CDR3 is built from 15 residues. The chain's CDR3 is CASSYRTGQNTEAFF. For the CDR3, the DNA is TGTGCCAGCAGTTACCGGACAGGGCAGAACACTGAAGCTTTCTTT.

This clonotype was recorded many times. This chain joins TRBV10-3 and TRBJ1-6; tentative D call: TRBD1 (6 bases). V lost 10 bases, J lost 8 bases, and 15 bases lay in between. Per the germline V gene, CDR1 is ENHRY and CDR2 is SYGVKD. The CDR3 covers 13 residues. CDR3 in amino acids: CASTGTPDSPLHF. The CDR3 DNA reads TGTGCCAGTACGGGGACACCTGATTCACCCCTCCACTTT.

CDR3: CASSLAKEIGGHNEQFF. CDR3 DNA sequence: TGCGCCAGCAGCTTGGCCAAAGAGATCGGGGGTCACAATGAGCAGTTCTTC. The rearrangement links TRBV5-1 to TRBJ2-1, with D possibly matching TRBD2 (6 bases). This CDR3 region has 17 residues. The V end was cut by 0 bases, the J end by 5 bases, with 18 bases between. CDR1 is SGHRS, CDR2 YFSETQ, per germline.

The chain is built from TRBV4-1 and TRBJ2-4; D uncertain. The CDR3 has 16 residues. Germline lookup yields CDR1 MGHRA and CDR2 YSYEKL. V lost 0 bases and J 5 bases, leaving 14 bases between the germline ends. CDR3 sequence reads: CASSQENNGWQNIQYF. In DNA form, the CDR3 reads TGCGCCAGCAGCCAAGAAAATAATGGGTGGCAAAACATTCAGTACTTC.

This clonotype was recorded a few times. The CDR3 sequence is CSANSRQGGDYEQYF. CDR3 nucleotide sequence: TGCAGTGCTAACTCCCGACAGGGTGGGGACTACGAGCAGTACTTC. The genes are TRBV20-1 and TRBJ2-7, with TRBD1 matching 7 bases. The germline V gene encodes CDR1 DFQATT and CDR2 SNEGSKA (reference sequence). This CDR3 is built from 15 residues. J lost 3 bases, V lost 4 bases, and 12 bases had no gene match.

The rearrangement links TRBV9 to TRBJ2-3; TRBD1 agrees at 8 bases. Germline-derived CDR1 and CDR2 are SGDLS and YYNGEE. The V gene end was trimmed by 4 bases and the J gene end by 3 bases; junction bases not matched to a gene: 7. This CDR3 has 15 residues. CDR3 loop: CASSINTGGTDTQYF. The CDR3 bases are TGTGCCAGCAGCATCAACACAGGGGGTACAGATACGCAGTATTTT.

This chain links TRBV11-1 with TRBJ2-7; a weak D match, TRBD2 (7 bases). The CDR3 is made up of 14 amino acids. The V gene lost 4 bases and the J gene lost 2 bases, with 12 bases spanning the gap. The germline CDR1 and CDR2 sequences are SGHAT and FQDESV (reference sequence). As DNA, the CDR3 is TGTGCCAGCAGCTCATCGGGGGGCCCCTACGAGCAGTACTTC. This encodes CASSSSGGPYEQYF.

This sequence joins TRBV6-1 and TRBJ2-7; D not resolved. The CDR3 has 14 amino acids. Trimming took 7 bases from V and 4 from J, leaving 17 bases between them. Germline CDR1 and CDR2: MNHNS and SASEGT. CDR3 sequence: CASIGKVWIYEQYF. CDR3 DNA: TGTGCCAGCATAGGAAAGGTTTGGATTTACGAGCAGTACTTC.

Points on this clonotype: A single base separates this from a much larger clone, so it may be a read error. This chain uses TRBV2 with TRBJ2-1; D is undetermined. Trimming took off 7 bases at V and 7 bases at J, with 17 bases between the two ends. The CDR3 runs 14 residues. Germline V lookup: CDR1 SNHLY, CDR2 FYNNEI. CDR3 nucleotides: TGTGCCAGCATTGGTGCCCAGGCGTGGAATGAGCAGTTCTTC. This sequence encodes CASIGAQAWNEQFF.

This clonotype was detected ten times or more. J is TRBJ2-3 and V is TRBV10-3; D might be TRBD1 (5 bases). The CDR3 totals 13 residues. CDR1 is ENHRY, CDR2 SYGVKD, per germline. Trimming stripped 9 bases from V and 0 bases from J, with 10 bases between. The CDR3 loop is CAIQGTSTDTQYF. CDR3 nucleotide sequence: TGTGCCATTCAGGGAACTAGCACAGATACGCAGTATTTT.

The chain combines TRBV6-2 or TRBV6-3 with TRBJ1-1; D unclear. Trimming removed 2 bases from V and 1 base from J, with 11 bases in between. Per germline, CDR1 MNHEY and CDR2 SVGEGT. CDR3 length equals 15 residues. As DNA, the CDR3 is TGTGCCAGCAGTTACGACTATATGGGGAACACTGAAGCTTTCTTT. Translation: CASSYDYMGNTEAFF.

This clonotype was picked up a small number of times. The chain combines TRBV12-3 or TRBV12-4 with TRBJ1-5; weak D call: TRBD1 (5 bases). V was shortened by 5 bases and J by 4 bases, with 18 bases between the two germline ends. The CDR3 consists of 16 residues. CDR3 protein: CASSALWGGPNQPQHF. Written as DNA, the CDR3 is TGTGCCAGCAGTGCGCTGTGGGGGGGACCGAATCAGCCCCAGCATTTT.

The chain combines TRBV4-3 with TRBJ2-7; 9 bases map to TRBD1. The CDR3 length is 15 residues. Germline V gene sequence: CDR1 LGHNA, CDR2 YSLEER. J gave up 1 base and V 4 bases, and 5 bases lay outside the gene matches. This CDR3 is CASSPGTGPSYEQYF. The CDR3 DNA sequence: TGCGCCAGCAGCCCCGGGACAGGGCCTTCCTACGAGCAGTACTTC.